This TCR beta chain was sequenced for a study of blood T cells in healthy people across ages. Per the germline V gene, CDR1 is SGHDT and CDR2 is YYEEEE. This CDR3 has 15 amino acids. V was pared by 6 bases and J by 0 bases, with 16 bases between. It was with a sample-barcoded 5' primer and a J-beta primer mix that a second PCR of roughly 7 to 12 cycles was run. Each cDNA molecule received a tag from a template-switch adaptor that had 12 random nucleotides. TCRdb re-called the 5' RACE reads with MiXCR, one entry per CDR3 protein. The sample has 1.8 million or so distinct CDR3 sequences, roughly two fifths seen once; the top ten hold roughly 24%. General observations from the study: PBMCs went unsorted, and a conclusive naive versus antigen-experienced comparison was therefore prevented.

As concerns this clonotype: The antigen is unknown.

This clonotype was sampled from a human donor in good health. The specimen was blood. The chain is built from TRBV5-6 and TRBJ2-7, with D perhaps TRBD1 (6 bases). Here the CDR3 reads CASTTRGFISYEQYF. The CDR3 DNA sequence: TGTGCCAGCACCACGAGGGGGTTTATCTCCTACGAGCAGTACTTC.